A selection of T cell receptor beta chains follows, all from one sample in a study of stem cell transplantation in POMP-related autoinflammatory disease. Only in-frame clones appear in the TCRdb table, and some are missing; sequencing was by immunoSEQ multiplex PCR. Of 4,000 to 6,000 clones listed, roughly 90% are singletons. The input for sequencing was CD8+ T cells from PBMCs, taken after stem cell transplantation. The receptors stem from a human patient with POMP-related autoinflammation and immune dysregulation (PRAID). Some T cells may trace back to the graft donor. Each CDR3 is given with its conserved first and last residue. A D gene is named only where the DNA matches it firmly. Clone size is shown for a subset of rows, as once, few, many or a class of expanded clone.

D gene,J gene,V gene,clone size,CDR3 DNA,CDR3 protein
TRBD2,TRBJ2-1,TRBV9,.,TGTGCCAGCAGGGGGAAGTATAACCCGGGACTAGCGGGGAGAGGACCCTACAATGAGCAGTTCTTC,CASRGKYNPGLAGRGPYNEQFF
TRBD2,TRBJ2-1,TRBV7-9,.,TGTGCCAGCACCGTAGCGGGAGCGTACAATGAGCAGTTCTTC,CASTVAGAYNEQFF
TRBD1,TRBJ1-1,TRBV19,.,TGTGCCAGTAGTATCACAGGGGGCGCGGGAACTGAAGCTTTCTTT,CASSITGGAGTEAFF
TRBD2,TRBJ2-1,TRBV24-1,.,TGTGCCACCAGTGATTCCATAGCGGGAAGCTCCTACAATGAGCAGTTCTTC,CATSDSIAGSSYNEQFF
.,TRBJ1-1,TRBV7-9,few,TGTGCCAGCAGCCCCACAGGGAACACTGAAGCTTTCTTT,CASSPTGNTEAFF
TRBD2,TRBJ2-7,TRBV13,.,TGTGCCAGCAGCTTAGGCCGCGGGAGTCTCAACGAGCAGTACTTC,CASSLGRGSLNEQYF
.,TRBJ2-1,TRBV6-5,.,TGTGCCAGCAGTTACGCCCGAGAGCAGTTCTTC,CASSYAREQFF
.,TRBJ2-3,TRBV9,.,TGTGCCAGCAGCGCCGAGGGTAGTGACACAGATACGCAGTATTTT,CASSAEGSDTDTQYF
TRBD2,TRBJ2-3,TRBV9,.,TGTGCCAGCAGCGCTAGCGGAGCCTGGACAGATACGCAGTATTTT,CASSASGAWTDTQYF
TRBD1,TRBJ2-3,TRBV6-1,.,TGTGCCAGCAGTGAAGACAGGGGGCCGTTCACAGATACGCAGTATTTT,CASSEDRGPFTDTQYF
TRBD1,TRBJ1-5,TRBV12-3/TRBV12-4,.,TGTGCCAGCAGTTCCGGGACAGACCAGCCCCAGCATTTT,CASSSGTDQPQHF
.,TRBJ2-2,TRBV7-6,.,TGTGCCAGCAGTCCGCTTAATGGGGAGCTGTTTTTT,CASSPLNGELFF
TRBD2,TRBJ2-3,TRBV7-9,.,TGTGCCAGCAGCGGGACTAGCGGACATCCAGATACGCAGTATTTT,CASSGTSGHPDTQYF
.,TRBJ2-7,TRBV15,.,TGTGCCACCAGCAGTTTCGAGGGGAGCTCCTACGAGCAGTACTTC,CATSSFEGSSYEQYF
.,TRBJ2-5,TRBV6-1,.,TGTGCCAGCAGTTTCTTATGGGAGACCCAGTACTTC,CASSFLWETQYF
.,TRBJ1-5,TRBV21-1,.,TGTGCCAGCAGCCCAAAGTCCCGGGGTAGCAATCAGCCCCAGCATTTT,CASSPKSRGSNQPQHF
.,TRBJ2-1,TRBV19,.,TGTGCCAGTAGTATTTATAGCGGAGCCCTCGCAAGTGAGCAGTTCTTC,CASSIYSGALASEQFF
TRBD2,TRBJ2-2,TRBV27,.,TGTGCCAGCAGTCCGGGACTAGCGGTGGCCGTTGGCACCGGGGAGCTGTTTTTT,CASSPGLAVAVGTGELFF
TRBD2,TRBJ2-1,TRBV7-2,.,TGTGCCAGCAGCACAGCGGGAGGGGGGCATGAGCAGTTCTTC,CASSTAGGGHEQFF
TRBD2,TRBJ2-1,TRBV7-9,.,TGTGCCAGCAGCTTCCCGGGACTAGCGGGACAATTGCATGAGCAGTTCTTC,CASSFPGLAGQLHEQFF
.,TRBJ1-2,TRBV2,.,TGTGCCAGCAGTGAGGGACGGACTAACTATGGCTACACCTTC,CASSEGRTNYGYTF
TRBD2,TRBJ2-3,TRBV2,.,TGTGCCAGCAGGGGGCCGGGGGGTCCCCACACAGATACGCAGTATTTT,CASRGPGGPHTDTQYF
TRBD1,TRBJ2-3,TRBV7-7,.,TGTGCTAGCAGCAAGACAGGGAAACCCACAGATACGCAGTATTTT,CASSKTGKPTDTQYF
TRBD1,TRBJ2-1,TRBV6-1,.,TGTGCCAGCAGTGAAACCGGGACAGGGTACAATGAGCAGTTCTTC,CASSETGTGYNEQFF
.,TRBJ2-2,TRBV13,.,TGTGCCAGCAGCTTAGGCCGGAACACCGGGGAGCTGTTTTTT,CASSLGRNTGELFF
TRBD1,TRBJ1-2,TRBV5-1,.,TGCGCCAGCAGCTTGGACCGGACAGGGGTAGTGAATGGCTACACCTTC,CASSLDRTGVVNGYTF
.,TRBJ2-2,TRBV11-2,once,TGTGCCAGCAGCTTCCAAACGGGACTCCTCACCGGGGAGCTGTTTTTT,CASSFQTGLLTGELFF
TRBD1,TRBJ2-7,TRBV18,.,TGTGCCAGCTCTAACCACGGGACAGGGACACCAAAACTTTCCTACGAGCAGTACTTC,CASSNHGTGTPKLSYEQYF
TRBD1,TRBJ2-7,TRBV28,.,TGTGCCAGCAGTCCGCCAGGGGGCGGTGGCTACGAGCAGTACTTC,CASSPPGGGGYEQYF
.,TRBJ2-1,TRBV7-9,.,TGTGCCAGCAGCTTAAGGGGGTACAATGAGCAGTTCTTC,CASSLRGYNEQFF
.,TRBJ2-3,TRBV2,.,TGTGCCATGCTAGGGGTTGGTTCCACAGATACGCAGTATTTT,CAMLGVGSTDTQYF
.,TRBJ2-1,TRBV30,.,TGTGCCTGGAGAGACCCCCAATTCTCCTACAATGAGCAGTTCTTC,CAWRDPQFSYNEQFF
.,TRBJ1-5,TRBV27,.,TGTGCCAGCAGTTTCTGGAATCAGCCCCAGCATTTT,CASSFWNQPQHF
.,TRBJ2-5,TRBV9,once,TGTGCCAGCAGCCATTCGTCGGTAACCCCCTTAGACAAAGAGACCCAGTACTTC,CASSHSSVTPLDKETQYF
.,TRBJ1-5,TRBV27,.,TGTGCCAGCAGTTTAAAAGGGACCGCTACTCAGCCCCAGCATTTT,CASSLKGTATQPQHF
TRBD2,TRBJ2-1,TRBV7-8,.,TGTGCCAGCAGCCAAAGGGAGGGAGGGCCTTTTTACAATGAGCAGTTCTTC,CASSQREGGPFYNEQFF
.,TRBJ2-7,TRBV7-8,once,TGTGCCAGCAGCCCCCCTACCTACGAGCAGTACTTC,CASSPPTYEQYF
TRBD2,TRBJ2-7,TRBV7-2,.,TGTGCCAGCAGCTCCTGGCCAGGGACTACAAGCTCCTACGAGCAGTACTTC,CASSSWPGTTSSYEQYF
TRBD1,TRBJ1-1,TRBV19,once,TGTGCCAGTAGTCCTCACCGGGACAGGGGGCTTTGCGCTTTCTTT,CASSPHRDRGLCAFF
TRBD2,TRBJ2-7,TRBV4-1,.,TGCGCCAGCAGCCATACCGGGACTAGCGAGTACGAGCAGTACTTC,CASSHTGTSEYEQYF
.,TRBJ2-3,TRBV7-9,.,TGTGCCAGCAGCTTATATGCCAGACAGATAGGCACTACAGATACGCAGTATTTT,CASSLYARQIGTTDTQYF